This TCR beta chain was identified in a study of cytomegalovirus exposure and HLA in healthy donors. General study results and limits: High sensitivity and specificity were reportedly achieved when the classifier diagnosed cytomegalovirus status.

The length of the CDR3 is 15 residues. The V segment lost 0 bases and the J segment 4 bases; nucleotides outside the gene matches: 4. Germline V lookup: CDR1 SGDLS, CDR2 YYNGEE. Assay used: immunoSEQ multiplex PCR; TCRdb lists only in-frame clones, some missing. The sample contains fewer than 250,000 clones, just under 90% of which appear only once. While the first cohort had 600 to 800 subjects, the donors belonged to the separate validation cohort of 100 to 150 subjects. As concerns this clone: The antigen is unknown. Other DNA variants within this sample encode the same CDR3.

The gene calls are TRBV9 and TRBJ2-1, with 7 nucleotides matching TRBD2. This receptor was identified in a man between 18 and 29 years old in good health and CMV-seronegative. The material sequenced was PBMCs. Here the CDR3 reads CASSVERGGYNEQFF. In DNA form, the CDR3 reads TGTGCCAGCAGCGTAGAGCGGGGAGGATACAATGAGCAGTTCTTC.